A selection of T cell receptor beta chains follows, all from one sample in a study of blood T cell repertoires in COVID-19. TCRdb's table, derived via immunoSEQ multiplex PCR, lists solely in-frame clones and lacks some. Of some 290,000 clones listed, 90% are singletons. Sequencing input: PBMCs or T cells enriched from blood (not recorded which). All receptors come from a woman between 25 and 40 years old who had been exposed to COVID-19. The CDR3 runs from the conserved cysteine through the conserved F or W. D genes are given only for firm matches. A clone size is listed for some rows: how often the clone was seen (once, few, many), or a class if it is expanded.

V gene	D gene	clone size	J gene	CDR3 DNA	CDR3 protein
TRBV3-1/TRBV3-2	TRBD2	.	TRBJ2-3	TGTGCCAGCAGCCGCGGGGGGACAAGCACAGATACGCAGTATTTT	CASSRGGTSTDTQYF
TRBV19	TRBD1	.	TRBJ1-5	TGTGCCAGCAGACAGGGAGGTTGGACCTACCTACAGCATTTT	CASRQGGWTYLQHF
TRBV4-3	TRBD2	.	TRBJ2-1	TGCGCCAGCAGCCAAGATGGGACCCCGGGACTAGACGATGAGCAGTTCTTC	CASSQDGTPGLDDEQFF
TRBV11-3	TRBD1	.	TRBJ1-1	TGTGCCAGCAGCGCCCGGACAGGGCGACCCACTGAAGCTTTCTTT	CASSARTGRPTEAFF
TRBV18	.	.	TRBJ1-2	TGTGCCAGCTCAGCGGGGGCAGTAGTAGGTTCCGCTAACTATGGCTACACCTTC	CASSAGAVVGSANYGYTF
TRBV19	TRBD1	.	TRBJ1-2	TGTGCCAGTAGTGGCTCCGGGACAGTATTTGGCTACACCTTC	CASSGSGTVFGYTF
TRBV27	.	.	TRBJ1-1	TGTGCCAGCAGTTTCATGGCGAACACTGAAGCTTTCTTT	CASSFMANTEAFF
TRBV5-5	.	.	TRBJ2-1	TGTGCCAGCAGCTTAATAACAGGGTTCAATGAGCAGTTCTTC	CASSLITGFNEQFF
TRBV19	TRBD1	.	TRBJ2-7	TGTGCCAGTAGGGCCGGGACAGGGGCCTACGAGCAGTACTTC	CASRAGTGAYEQYF
TRBV19	TRBD1	.	TRBJ1-5	TGTGCCAGTAATAATCTCCAGGGGGCCCAGCATTTT	CASNNLQGAQHF
TRBV4-3	TRBD1	.	TRBJ2-7	TGCGCCAGCAGCCAAGATCGGGACAGGGGCTACGAGCAGTACTTC	CASSQDRDRGYEQYF
TRBV15	.	.	TRBJ2-5	TGTGCCACCAGCAGAGGAGGGGAGGTCCGCCGGGAGACCCAGTACTTC	CATSRGGEVRRETQYF
TRBV11-2	.	.	TRBJ1-2	TGTGCCAGCAGCTTTTCGGGGGGCTACACCTTC	CASSFSGGYTF
TRBV27	.	few	TRBJ1-6	TGTGCCAGCAGTTTACAGGCCAGCCTGTATAATTCACCCCTCCACTTT	CASSLQASLYNSPLHF